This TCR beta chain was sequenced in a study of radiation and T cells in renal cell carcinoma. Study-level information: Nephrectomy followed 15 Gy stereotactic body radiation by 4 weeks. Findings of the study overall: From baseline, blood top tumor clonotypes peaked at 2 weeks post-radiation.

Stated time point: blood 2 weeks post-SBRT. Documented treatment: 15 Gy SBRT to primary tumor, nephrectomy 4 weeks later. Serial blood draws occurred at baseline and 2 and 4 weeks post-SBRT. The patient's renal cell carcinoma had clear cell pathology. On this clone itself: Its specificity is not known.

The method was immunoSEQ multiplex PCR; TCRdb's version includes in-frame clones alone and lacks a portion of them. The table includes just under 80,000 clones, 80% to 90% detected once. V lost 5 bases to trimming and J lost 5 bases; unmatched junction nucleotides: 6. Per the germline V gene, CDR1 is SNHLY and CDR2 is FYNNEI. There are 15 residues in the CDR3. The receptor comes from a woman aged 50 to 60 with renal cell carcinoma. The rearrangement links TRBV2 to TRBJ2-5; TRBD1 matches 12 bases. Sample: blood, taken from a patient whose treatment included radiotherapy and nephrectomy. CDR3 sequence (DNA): TGTGCCAGCAGTACCCGGGACAGGGGGCAGGAGACCCAGTACTTC. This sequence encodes CASSTRDRGQETQYF.